This T cell receptor (beta chain) was profiled in a study of blood T cell repertoires in COVID-19. About the research overall: Some COVID-19 samples were acute and others convalescent; all came from the United States, Italy and Spain. T cells, B-cell-depleted T cells, or PBMCs provided the cDNA or gDNA that served as material.

The junction had 8 bases not matched to a gene; V was cut back by 0 bases and J by 3 bases. CDR3 size: 17 residues. Germline-derived CDR1 and CDR2 are SGHRS and YFSETQ. During active infection, Seattle patients enrolled and were then monitored through disease. In the source study's methods: Using reference gene primer amplification, nucleated cell counts were estimated. Some clones are missing from TCRdb's copy, which holds only in-frame ones; the method was immunoSEQ multiplex PCR. V and J calls and clone size follow that table, whereas D and trimming were derived from the DNA. Altogether about 210,000 clones are present, approximately 84% being singletons, with the ten largest covering 7.8%.

The sample was peripheral blood. The receptor was isolated from a woman aged 80 or over with COVID-19, enrolled during active disease. V and J are TRBV5-1 and TRBJ2-1; TRBD2 agrees at 8 bases. CDR3 DNA: TGCGCCAGCAGCTTGGGCCCTCAAGCGGGAGACTACAATGAGCAGTTCTTC. This encodes CASSLGPQAGDYNEQFF.